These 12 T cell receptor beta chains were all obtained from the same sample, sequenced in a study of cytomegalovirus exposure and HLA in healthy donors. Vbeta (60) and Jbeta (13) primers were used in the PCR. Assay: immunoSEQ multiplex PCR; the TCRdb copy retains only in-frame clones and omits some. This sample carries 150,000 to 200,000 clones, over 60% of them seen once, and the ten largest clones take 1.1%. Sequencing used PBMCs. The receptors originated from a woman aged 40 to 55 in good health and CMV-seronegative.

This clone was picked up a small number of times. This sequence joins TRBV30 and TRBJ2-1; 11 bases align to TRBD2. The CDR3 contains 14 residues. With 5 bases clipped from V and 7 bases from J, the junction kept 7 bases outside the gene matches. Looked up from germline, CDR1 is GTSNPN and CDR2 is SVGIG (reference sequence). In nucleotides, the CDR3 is TGTGCCTGGGAAGGACTAGCGGGCTTGAATGAGCAGTTCTTC. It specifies CAWEGLAGLNEQFF. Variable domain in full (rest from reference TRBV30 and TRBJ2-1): SQTIHQWPATLVQPVGSPLSLECTVEGTSNPNLYWYRQAAGRGLQLLFYSVGIGQISSEVPQNLSASRPQDRQFILSSKKLLLSDSGFYLCAWEGLAGLNEQFFGPGTRLTVL.

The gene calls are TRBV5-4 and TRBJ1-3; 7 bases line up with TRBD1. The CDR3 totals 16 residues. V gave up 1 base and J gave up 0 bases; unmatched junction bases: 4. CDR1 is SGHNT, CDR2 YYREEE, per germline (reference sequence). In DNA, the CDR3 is TGTGCCAGCAGCTTGTTCCAGGGGGGCTCTGGAAACACCATATATTTT. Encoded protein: CASSLFQGGSGNTIYF.

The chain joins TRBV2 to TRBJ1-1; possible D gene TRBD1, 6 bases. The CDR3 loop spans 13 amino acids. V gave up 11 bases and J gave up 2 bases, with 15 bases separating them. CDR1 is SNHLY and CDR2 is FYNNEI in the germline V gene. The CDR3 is CARSWGPNTEAFF. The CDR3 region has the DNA TGTGCCCGAAGTTGGGGGCCAAACACTGAAGCTTTCTTT.

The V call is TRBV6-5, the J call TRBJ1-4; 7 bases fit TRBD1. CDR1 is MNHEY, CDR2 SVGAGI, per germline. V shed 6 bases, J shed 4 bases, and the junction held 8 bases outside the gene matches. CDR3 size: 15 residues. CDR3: CASRGAGTVNEKLFF. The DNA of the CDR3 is TGTGCCAGCAGAGGAGCCGGGACAGTTAATGAAAAACTGTTTTTT.

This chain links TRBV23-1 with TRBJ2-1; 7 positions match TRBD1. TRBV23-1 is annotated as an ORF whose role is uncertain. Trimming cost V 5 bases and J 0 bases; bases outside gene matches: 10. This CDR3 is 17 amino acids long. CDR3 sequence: CASSGAEGADSYNEQFF. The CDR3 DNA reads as TGCGCCAGCAGTGGGGCTGAGGGGGCGGACTCCTACAATGAGCAGTTCTTC.

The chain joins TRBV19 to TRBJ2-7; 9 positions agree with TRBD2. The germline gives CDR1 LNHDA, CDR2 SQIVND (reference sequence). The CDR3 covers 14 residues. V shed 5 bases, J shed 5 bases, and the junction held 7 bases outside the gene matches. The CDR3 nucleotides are TGTGCCAGTAGTCTGGGGACTAGCTTGGACGAGCAGTACTTC. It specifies CASSLGTSLDEQYF.

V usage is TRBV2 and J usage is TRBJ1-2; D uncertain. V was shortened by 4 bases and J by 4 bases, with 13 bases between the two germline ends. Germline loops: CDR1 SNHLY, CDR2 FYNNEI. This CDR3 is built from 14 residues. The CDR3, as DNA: TGTGCCAGCAGTGTGGGAGGAGGTCTCTATGGCTACACCTTC. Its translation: CASSVGGGLYGYTF.

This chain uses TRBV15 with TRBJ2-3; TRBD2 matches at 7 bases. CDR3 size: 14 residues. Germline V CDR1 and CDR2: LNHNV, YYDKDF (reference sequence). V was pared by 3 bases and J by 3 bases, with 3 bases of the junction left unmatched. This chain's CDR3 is CATSSARGTDTQYF. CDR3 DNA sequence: TGTGCCACCAGCAGTGCGCGGGGGACAGATACGCAGTATTTT.

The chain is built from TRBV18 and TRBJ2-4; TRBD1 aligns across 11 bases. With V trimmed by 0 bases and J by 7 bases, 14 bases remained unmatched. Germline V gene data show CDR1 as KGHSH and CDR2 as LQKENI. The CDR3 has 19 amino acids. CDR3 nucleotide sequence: TGTGCCAGCTCACCACCGGGGTTTGGTGGACAGGGGGCGATGAACATTCAGTACTTC. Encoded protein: CASSPPGFGGQGAMNIQYF. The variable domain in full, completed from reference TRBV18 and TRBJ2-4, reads NAGVMQNPRHLVRRRGQEARLRCSPMKGHSHVYWYRQLPEEGLKFMVYLQKENIIDESGMPKERFSAEFPKEGPSILRIQQVVRGDSAAYFCASSPPGFGGQGAMNIQYFGAGTRLSVL.

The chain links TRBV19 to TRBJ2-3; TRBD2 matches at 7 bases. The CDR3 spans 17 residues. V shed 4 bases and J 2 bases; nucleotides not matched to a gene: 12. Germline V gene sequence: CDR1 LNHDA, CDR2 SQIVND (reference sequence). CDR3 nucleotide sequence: TGTGCCAGTAGTAGCCTTTGGGGGGAGGGACCCACAGATACGCAGTATTTT. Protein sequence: CASSSLWGEGPTDTQYF.

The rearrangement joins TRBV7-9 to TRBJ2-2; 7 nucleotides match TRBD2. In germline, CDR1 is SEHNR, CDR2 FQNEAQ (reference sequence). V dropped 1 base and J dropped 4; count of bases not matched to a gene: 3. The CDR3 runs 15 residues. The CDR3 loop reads CASSLGWGGTGELFF. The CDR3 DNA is TGTGCCAGCAGCTTAGGATGGGGGGGCACCGGGGAGCTGTTTTTT.

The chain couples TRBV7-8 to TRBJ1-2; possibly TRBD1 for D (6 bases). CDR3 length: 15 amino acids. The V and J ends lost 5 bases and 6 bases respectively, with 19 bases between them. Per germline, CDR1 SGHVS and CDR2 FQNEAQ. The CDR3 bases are TGTGCCAGCAGCCAACACGGACAGTTGTACGATGGCTACACCTTC. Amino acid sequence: CASSQHGQLYDGYTF.